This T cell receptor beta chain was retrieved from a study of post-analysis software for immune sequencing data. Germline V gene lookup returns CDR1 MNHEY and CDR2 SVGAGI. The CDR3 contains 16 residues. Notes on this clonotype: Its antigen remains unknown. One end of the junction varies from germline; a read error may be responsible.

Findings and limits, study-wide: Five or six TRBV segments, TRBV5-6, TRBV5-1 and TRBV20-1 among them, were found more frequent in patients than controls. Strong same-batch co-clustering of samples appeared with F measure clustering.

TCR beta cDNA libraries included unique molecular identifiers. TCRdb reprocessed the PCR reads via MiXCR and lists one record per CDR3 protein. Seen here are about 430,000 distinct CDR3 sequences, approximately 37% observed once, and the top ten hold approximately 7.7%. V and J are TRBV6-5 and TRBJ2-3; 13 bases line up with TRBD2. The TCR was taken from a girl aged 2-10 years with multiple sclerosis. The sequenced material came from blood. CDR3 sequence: CASSRLAGGSTDTLYF. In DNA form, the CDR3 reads TGTGCCAGCAGTAGACTAGCGGGGGGAAGCACAGATACGCTGTATTTT.